Detailed here is one TCR beta chain. The antigen remains undetermined. V lost 7 bases, J lost 8 bases, and 16 bases stayed unmatched. This CDR3 is built from 15 residues. CDR1 and CDR2 (germline): SGHRS, YFSETQ. The data originate from a study of cytomegalovirus exposure and HLA in healthy donors. The study ran its PCR with 60 Vbeta and 13 Jbeta primers. The protocol was immunoSEQ multiplex PCR, while the TCRdb copy is restricted to in-frame clones and leaves out a portion. This table has 85,000 to 100,000 clones, about three quarters appearing once. Study-wide results and limits: The authors later found TCR association rates varying by HLA locus, with DRB1 most and HLA-C fewest. It was assumed in the presence/absence analyses that sequencing depth was roughly uniform across donors. While the bulk of TCR sequences proved rare, some public TCRs turned up in many donors. A missense variant in DCLRE1C was later tied to TCR beta V- and J-gene trimming.

This TCR was recovered from a human donor in good health. Input material: PBMCs. The gene calls are TRBV5-1 and TRBJ2-5, with 8 nucleotides matching TRBD2. For the CDR3, the DNA is TGCGCCAGCGGGGTGAGCGGGAGTGGAGGAGAAACCCAGTACTTC. Translating gives CASGVSGSGGETQYF.